This TCR beta chain appears in the sequencing data of a study of CD8+CD57+ T cells in acquired aplastic anemia. Study-level background: Mean yield of DNA from sorted CD4+ and CD8+ cells was 3.2 ug.

In this sample, this clonotype turned up many times. Its specificity is unknown. Patients who underwent sequencing had shown CD8+CD57+ cell expansion by flow cytometry. Profiles of TCR beta VDJ and CDR3 were generated from a genomic DNA template. TCRdb redid the calling of the reads with MiXCR, one entry per CDR3 protein. Of about 160,000 distinct CDR3 sequences in the sample, over 40% were seen once. Study outcomes and limitations: Patients had approximately 30 CD8+ CDR3 sequences in common with controls (the shared set).

This clonotype was obtained from a human donor with aplastic anemia. The material sequenced was sorted CD4+, CD8+, or CD8+CD57+ T cells (not recorded which) from PBMCs.

CDR3 nucleotides: TGTGCCAGTAGTATAGGGACAGTGATCTCCACAGATACGCAGTATTTT. As protein: CASSIGTVISTDTQYF. The chain recombines TRBV19 with TRBJ2-3; possible D gene TRBD1, 6 bases. The CDR3 covers 16 residues. Germline CDR1 and CDR2: LNHDA and SQIVND (reference sequence). V lost 1 base and J lost 2, with 13 bases in between.